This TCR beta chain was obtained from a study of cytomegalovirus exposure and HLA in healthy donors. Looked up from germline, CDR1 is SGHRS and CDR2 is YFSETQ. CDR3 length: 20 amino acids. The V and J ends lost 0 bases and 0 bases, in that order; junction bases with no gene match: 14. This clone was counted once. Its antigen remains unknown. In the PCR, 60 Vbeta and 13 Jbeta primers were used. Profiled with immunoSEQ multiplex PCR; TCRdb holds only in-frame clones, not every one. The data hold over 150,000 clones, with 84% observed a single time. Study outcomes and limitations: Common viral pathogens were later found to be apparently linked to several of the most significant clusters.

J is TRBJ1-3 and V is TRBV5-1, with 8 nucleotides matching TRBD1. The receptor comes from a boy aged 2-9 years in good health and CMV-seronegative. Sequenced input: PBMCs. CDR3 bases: TGCGCCAGCAGCTTGGCCTTCTCGGGACAGGCTATAGCCTCTGGAAACACCATATATTTT. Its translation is CASSLAFSGQAIASGNTIYF.